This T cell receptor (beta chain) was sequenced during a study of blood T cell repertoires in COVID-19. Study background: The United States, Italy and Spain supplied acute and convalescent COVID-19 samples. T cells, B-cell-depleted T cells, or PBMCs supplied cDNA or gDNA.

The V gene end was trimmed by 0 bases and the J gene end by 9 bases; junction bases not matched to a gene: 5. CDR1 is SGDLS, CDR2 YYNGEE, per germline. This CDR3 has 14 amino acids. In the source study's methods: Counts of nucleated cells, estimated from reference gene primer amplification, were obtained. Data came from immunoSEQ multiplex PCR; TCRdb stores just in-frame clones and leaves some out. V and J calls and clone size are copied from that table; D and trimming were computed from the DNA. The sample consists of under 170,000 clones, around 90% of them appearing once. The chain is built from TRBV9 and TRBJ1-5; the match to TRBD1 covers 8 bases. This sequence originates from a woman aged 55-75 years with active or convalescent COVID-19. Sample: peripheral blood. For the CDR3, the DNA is TGTGCCAGCAGCGTAGGGGCAGGGGGCTGGCCCCAGCATTTT. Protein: CASSVGAGGWPQHF.